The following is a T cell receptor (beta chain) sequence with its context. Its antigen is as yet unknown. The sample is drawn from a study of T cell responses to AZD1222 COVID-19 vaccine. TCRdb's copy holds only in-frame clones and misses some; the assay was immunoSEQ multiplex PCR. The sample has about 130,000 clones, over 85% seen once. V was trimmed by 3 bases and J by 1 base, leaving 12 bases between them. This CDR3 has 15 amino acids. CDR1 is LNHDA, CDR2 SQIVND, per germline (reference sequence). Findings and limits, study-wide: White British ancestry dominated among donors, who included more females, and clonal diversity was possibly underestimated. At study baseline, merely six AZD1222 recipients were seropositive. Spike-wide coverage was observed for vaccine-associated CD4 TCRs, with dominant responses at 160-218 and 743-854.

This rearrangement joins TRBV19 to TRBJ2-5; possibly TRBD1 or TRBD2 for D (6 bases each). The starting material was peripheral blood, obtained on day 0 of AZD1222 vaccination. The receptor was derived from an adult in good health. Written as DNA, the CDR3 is TGTGCCAGTAGTATGAACGGAGGGGGCCAAGAGACCCAGTACTTC. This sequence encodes CASSMNGGGQETQYF.